Listed here is a single T cell receptor beta chain. What it binds is not known. The entry originates in a study of shared clonotypes between healthy human individuals. Overall study findings and caveats: Having only a few donors restricted how much genetic and exposure-history diversity was captured. It was observed that 4% to 6% of naive CD4 clonotypes were shared across several donors.

The repertoire was sequenced with immunoSEQ multiplex PCR; TCRdb's copy has only in-frame clones and lacks some. Here the sample spans around 1.6 million clones, 95% to 99% being singletons. Germline assignment: CDR1 GTSNPN and CDR2 SVGIG (reference sequence). Unmatched junction bases numbered 4, after V lost 2 bases and J lost 0 bases. The length of the CDR3 is 15 residues. The TCR was taken from a man in his thirties or forties in good health. Sequenced input: naive CD4+ T cells sorted from blood. Subset: CD45RA+ positively selected. The gene calls are TRBV30 and TRBJ2-7; 10 nucleotides line up with TRBD2. CDR3 in DNA: TGTGCCTGGAGTTATAGCGGGGGGTTCTCCTACGAGCAGTACTTC. It translates to CAWSYSGGFSYEQYF.